The present T cell receptor (beta chain) was sequenced within a study of beta chain features in type 1 diabetes. Study-level points and caveats: All four CD4+ subsets of Type 1 diabetes patients contained TCRB CDR3s that were moderately but significantly shorter.

The germline V gene has CDR1 MDHEN and CDR2 SYDVKM. V lost 5 bases to trimming and J lost 7 bases, with 14 bases between them. The CDR3 runs 13 residues. Expressed TCRB transcripts were sequenced, since all the RNA that had been isolated was reverse transcribed. Sequencing was performed with immunoSEQ multiplex PCR; in TCRdb, only in-frame clones are kept and a portion is missing. The sample carries about 340,000 clones, about 13% recorded once. Worth noting for this clone: Its specificity is unknown.

This TCR was sampled from a woman aged 18-29 years with type 1 diabetes. This chain links TRBV28 with TRBJ1-2; a possible D gene is TRBD1 (6 bases). The sample comprised naive CD4+ T cells from blood. CDR3 amino acids: CASSAGERVGYTF. DNA for the CDR3: TGTGCCAGCAGTGCAGGGGAACGGGTTGGCTACACCTTC.